This TCR beta chain is drawn from a study of cytomegalovirus exposure and HLA in healthy donors. The study sampled nominally healthy donors, though unrecorded immune exposures were likely. In the PCR, 60 Vbeta and 13 Jbeta primers were used. The repertoire was sequenced with immunoSEQ multiplex PCR; TCRdb's copy has only in-frame clones and lacks some. The sample comprises around 170,000 clones, roughly 71% of which are singletons, and less than 1.6% rests with the top ten. Sample: PBMCs. The clonotype was recovered from a girl aged 5 to 17 in good health and CMV-seronegative.

The CDR3 DNA reads TGTGCCAGCAGCCCCTTATCTCGGACAGCTAACTATGGCTACACCTTC. This encodes CASSPLSRTANYGYTF. The rearrangement joins TRBV5-6 to TRBJ1-2; the D gene is possibly TRBD1 (6 bases). This CDR3 comprises 16 residues. The germline V and J ends were trimmed by 4 bases and 0 bases, with 16 bases remaining between them. Germline V gene data show CDR1 as SGHDT and CDR2 as YYEEEE.